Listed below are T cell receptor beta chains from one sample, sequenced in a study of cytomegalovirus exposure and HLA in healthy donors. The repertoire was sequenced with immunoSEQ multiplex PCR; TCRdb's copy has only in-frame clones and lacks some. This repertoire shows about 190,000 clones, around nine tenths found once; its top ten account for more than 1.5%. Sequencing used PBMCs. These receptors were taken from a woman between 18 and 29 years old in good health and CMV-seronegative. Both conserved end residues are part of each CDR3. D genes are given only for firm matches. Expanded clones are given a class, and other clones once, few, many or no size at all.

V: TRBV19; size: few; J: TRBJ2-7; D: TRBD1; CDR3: CATTAGQGPYEQYF; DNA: TGTGCCACCACGGCGGGACAGGGGCCGTACGAGCAGTACTTC
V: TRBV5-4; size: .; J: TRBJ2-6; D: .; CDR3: CASGGGVLTGANVLTF; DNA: TGTGCCAGCGGAGGTGGGGTGCTCACTGGGGCCAACGTCCTGACTTTC
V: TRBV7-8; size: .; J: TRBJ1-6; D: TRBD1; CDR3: CASSSTDRSSYNSPLHF; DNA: TGTGCCAGCAGCTCGACGGACAGGAGCTCCTATAATTCACCCCTCCACTTT
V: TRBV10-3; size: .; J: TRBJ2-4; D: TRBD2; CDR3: CAISENVSGGLGKNIQYF; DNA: TGTGCCATCAGTGAGAATGTTAGCGGGGGTTTAGGCAAAAACATTCAGTACTTC
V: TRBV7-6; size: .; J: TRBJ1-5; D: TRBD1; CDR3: CASSSTGGDQPQHF; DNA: TGTGCCAGCAGCTCGACAGGGGGGGATCAGCCCCAGCATTTT
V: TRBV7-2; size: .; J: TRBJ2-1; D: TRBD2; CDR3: CASSLISGNYNEQFF; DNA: TGTGCCAGCAGCTTAATTAGCGGGAACTACAATGAGCAGTTCTTC
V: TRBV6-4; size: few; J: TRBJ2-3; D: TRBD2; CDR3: CASSDSASGSTDTQYF; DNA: TGTGCCAGCAGTGACTCGGCTAGCGGGAGCACAGATACGCAGTATTTT
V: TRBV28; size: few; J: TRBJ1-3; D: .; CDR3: CASSLPERAGNTIYF; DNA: TGTGCCAGCAGTTTGCCCGAACGGGCTGGAAACACCATATATTTT
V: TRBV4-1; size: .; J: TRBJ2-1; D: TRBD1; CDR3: CASRQGSRNEQFF; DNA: TGCGCCAGCAGACAGGGGTCTCGTAATGAGCAGTTCTTC
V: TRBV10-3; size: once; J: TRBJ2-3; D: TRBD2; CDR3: CASSAREGTDTQYF; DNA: TGTGCCTCATCTGCTAGGGAGGGGACAGATACGCAGTATTTT
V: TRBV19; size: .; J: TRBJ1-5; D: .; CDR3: CASTPDSWNQPQHF; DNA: TGTGCCAGTACACCGGACAGTTGGAATCAGCCCCAGCATTTT
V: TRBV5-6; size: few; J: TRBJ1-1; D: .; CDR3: CASSLDSGEVYTEAFF; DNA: TGTGCCAGCAGCTTGGACAGCGGTGAGGTATACACTGAAGCTTTCTTT
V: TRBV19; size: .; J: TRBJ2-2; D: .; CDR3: CASSIVQGGTGELFF; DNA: TGTGCCAGTAGTATAGTACAGGGTGGAACCGGGGAGCTGTTTTTT